Detailed here is one TCR beta chain. The data were taken from a study of OX40 agonist ivuxolimab in advanced cancers. The assay was immunoSEQ multiplex PCR, and TCRdb's table has in-frame clones only and misses some. The sample holds 73,000 or so clones; more than 90% are singletons and the top ten take 10%. In germline, CDR1 is SGHTA, CDR2 FQGTGA. The length of the CDR3 is 15 residues. Trimming at V came to 0 bases and at J to 3 bases, leaving 2 bases not matched to a gene. This receptor was identified in an adult with an advanced solid tumor such as melanoma, head and neck, liver or kidney cancer. The specimen was CD4+ or CD8+ T cells sorted from blood, collected in a trial of the OX40 agonist ivuxolimab. The J gene is TRBJ2-3, the V gene TRBV7-3; 8 bases are shared with TRBD2. The CDR3 spells CASSLTGLATDTQYF. DNA for the CDR3: TGTGCCAGCAGCTTAACCGGACTAGCAACAGATACGCAGTATTTT.